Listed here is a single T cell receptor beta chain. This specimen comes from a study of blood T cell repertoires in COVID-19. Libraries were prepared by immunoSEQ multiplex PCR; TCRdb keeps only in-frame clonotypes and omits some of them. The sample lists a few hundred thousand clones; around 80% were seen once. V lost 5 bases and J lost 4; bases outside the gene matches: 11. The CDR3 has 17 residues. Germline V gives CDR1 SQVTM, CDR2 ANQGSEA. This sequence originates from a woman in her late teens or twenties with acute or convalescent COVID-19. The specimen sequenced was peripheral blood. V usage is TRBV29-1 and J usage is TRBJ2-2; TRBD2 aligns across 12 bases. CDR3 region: CSVRSPVTSGGTGELFF. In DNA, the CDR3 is TGCAGCGTTAGGTCCCCGGTGACTAGCGGGGGCACCGGGGAGCTGTTTTTT.